This TCR beta chain derives from a study of shared T cell receptors in the human thymus. Data came from immunoSEQ multiplex PCR; TCRdb stores just in-frame clones and leaves some out. The profile shows approximately 400,000 clones, approximately 95% of them singletons. This clone was picked up one time. V dropped 8 bases and J dropped 6; count of bases not matched to a gene: 17. Germline V gene sequence: CDR1 SNHLY, CDR2 FYNNEI. The CDR3 contains 18 residues. This receptor was taken from a human donor. Sequencing used thymocytes. The V and J genes are TRBV2 and TRBJ2-1; 12 positions agree with TRBD2. In nucleotides, the CDR3 is TGTGCCAGCCCCAAGGCTAGCGGGAGGGCGCCCCTCCTCAATGAGCAGTTCTTC. Its translation: CASPKASGRAPLLNEQFF.